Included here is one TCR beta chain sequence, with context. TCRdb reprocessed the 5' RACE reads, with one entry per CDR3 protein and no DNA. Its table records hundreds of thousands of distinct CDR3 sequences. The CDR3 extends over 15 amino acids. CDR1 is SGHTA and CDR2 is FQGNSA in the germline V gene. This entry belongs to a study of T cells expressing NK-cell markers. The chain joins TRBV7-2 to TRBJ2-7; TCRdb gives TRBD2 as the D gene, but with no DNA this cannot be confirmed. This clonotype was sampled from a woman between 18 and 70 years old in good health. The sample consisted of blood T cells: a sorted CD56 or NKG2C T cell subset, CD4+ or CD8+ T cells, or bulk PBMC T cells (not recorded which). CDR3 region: CASSLGLGGAYEQYF.